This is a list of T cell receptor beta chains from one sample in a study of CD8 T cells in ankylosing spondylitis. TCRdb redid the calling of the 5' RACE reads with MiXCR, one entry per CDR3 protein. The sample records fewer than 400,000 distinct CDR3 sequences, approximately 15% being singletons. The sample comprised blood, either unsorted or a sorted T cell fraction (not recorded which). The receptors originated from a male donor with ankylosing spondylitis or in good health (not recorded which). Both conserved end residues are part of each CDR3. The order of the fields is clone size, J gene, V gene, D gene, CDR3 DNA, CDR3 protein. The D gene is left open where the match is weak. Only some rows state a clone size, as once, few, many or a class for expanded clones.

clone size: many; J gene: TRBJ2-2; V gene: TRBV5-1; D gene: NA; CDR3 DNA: TGCGCCAGCAGCCCTTCGAGTTCCGGGGAGCTGTTTTTT; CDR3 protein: CASSPSSSGELFF
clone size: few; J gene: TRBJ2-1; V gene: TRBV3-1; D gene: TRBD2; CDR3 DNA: TGTGCCAGCAGCCGACTAGCGGTAGGGGATGAGCAGTTCTTC; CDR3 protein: CASSRLAVGDEQFF
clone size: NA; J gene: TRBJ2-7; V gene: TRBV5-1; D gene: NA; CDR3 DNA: TGCGCCAGCAGCGAGGGCCCGAGGAACGAGCAGTACTTC; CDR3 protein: CASSEGPRNEQYF
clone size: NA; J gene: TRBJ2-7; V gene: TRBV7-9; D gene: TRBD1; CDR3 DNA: TGTGCCAGCAGCCCGGGGGACAGGGGGCCCACCGAGCAGTACTTC; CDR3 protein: CASSPGDRGPTEQYF
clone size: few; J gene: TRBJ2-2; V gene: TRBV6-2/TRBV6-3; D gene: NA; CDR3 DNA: TGTGCCAGCAGTTATCACCAGGTTAACACCGGGGAGCTGTTTTTT; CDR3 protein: CASSYHQVNTGELFF
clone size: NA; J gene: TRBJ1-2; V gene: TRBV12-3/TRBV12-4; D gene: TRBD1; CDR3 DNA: TGTGCCAGCAGATACACAGGGGCCCGGGGCTACACCTTC; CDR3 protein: CASRYTGARGYTF
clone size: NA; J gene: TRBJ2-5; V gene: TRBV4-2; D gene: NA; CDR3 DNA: TGTGCCAGCAGCCAAGAAGGGCACCAAGAGACCCAGTACTTC; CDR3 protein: CASSQEGHQETQYF
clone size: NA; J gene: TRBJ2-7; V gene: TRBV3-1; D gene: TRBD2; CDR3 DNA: TGTGCCAGCAGCCAATCGGGACTAAATTCCTACGAGCAGTACTTC; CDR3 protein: CASSQSGLNSYEQYF
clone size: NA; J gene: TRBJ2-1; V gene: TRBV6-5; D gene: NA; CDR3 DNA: TGTGCCAGCAGTTACTCCCCTGTGACAAGTGATGAGCAGTTCTTC; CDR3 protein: CASSYSPVTSDEQFF
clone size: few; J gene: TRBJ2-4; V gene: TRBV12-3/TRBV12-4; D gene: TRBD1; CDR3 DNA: TGTGCCAGCAGTTTCTCACCGGGACAGGGTACCCTTCAGTACTTC; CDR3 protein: CASSFSPGQGTLQYF
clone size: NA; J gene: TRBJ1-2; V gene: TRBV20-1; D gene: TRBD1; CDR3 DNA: TGCAGTGCTAGAGATAGGGACAGGGACGTTTATGGCTACACCTTC; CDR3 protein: CSARDRDRDVYGYTF
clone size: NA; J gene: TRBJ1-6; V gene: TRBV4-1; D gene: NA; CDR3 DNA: TGCGCCAGCAGCCAAGATTACAGGATCAATAATTCACCCCTCCACTTT; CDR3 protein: CASSQDYRINNSPLHF
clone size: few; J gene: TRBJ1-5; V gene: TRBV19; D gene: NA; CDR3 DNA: TGTGCCAGTAGTACTCTCCGGGACGTTAATCAGCCCCAGCATTTT; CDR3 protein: CASSTLRDVNQPQHF
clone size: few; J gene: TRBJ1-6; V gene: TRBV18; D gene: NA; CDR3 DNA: TGTGCCAGCTCACACCTCCCGGATTATAATTCACCCCTCCACTTT; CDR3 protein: CASSHLPDYNSPLHF
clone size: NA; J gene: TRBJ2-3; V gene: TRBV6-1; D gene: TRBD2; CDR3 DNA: TGTGCCAGCATGAGTGTTAGCGGGGCCACAGATACGCAGTATTTT; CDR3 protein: CASMSVSGATDTQYF
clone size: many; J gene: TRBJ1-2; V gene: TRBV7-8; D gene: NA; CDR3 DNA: TGTGCCAGCAGCTTAGCAGGGGTGGGCTACACCTTC; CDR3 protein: CASSLAGVGYTF
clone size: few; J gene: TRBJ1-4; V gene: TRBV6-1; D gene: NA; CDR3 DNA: TGTGCCAGCAGTGAAAAGACAACCCCGGACGGAAAACTGTTTTTT; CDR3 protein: CASSEKTTPDGKLFF
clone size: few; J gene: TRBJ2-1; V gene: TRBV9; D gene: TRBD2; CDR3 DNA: TGTGCCAGCAGCGTAGGGCGGGAGCTCGGTGGTGAGCAGTTCTTC; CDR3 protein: CASSVGRELGGEQFF
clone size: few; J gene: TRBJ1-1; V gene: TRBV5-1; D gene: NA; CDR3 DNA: TGCGCCAGCAGCTTGGGGGAAGGGGTAAACACTGAAGCTTTCTTT; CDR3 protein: CASSLGEGVNTEAFF
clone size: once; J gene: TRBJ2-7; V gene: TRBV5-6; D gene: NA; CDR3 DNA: TGTGCCAGCAGCCGGGGAGGGGGTTACGCCTACGAGCAGTACTTC; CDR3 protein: CASSRGGGYAYEQYF
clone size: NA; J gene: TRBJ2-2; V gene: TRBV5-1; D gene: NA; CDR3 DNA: TGCGCCAGCAGCTTGGAAGTAGGCACCGGGGAGCTGTTTTTT; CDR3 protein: CASSLEVGTGELFF
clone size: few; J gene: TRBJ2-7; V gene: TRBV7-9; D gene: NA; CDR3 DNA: TGTGCCAGCAGCTCCCAGACCAAGCAGTACTTC; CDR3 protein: CASSSQTKQYF
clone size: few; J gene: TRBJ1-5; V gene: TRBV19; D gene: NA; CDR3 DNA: TGTGCCAGTAGTATGTCCAGCAATCAGCCCCAGCATTTT; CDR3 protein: CASSMSSNQPQHF
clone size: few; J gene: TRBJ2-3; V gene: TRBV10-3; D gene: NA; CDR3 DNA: TGTGCCATCAGTGCAAGGGGCTCCGTTGCAGATACGCAGTATTTT; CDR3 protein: CAISARGSVADTQYF
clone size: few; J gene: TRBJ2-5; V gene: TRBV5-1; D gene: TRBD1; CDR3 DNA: TGCGCCAGCAGCTTCCCAACAGGGGGCAAAGAGACCCAGTACTTC; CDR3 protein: CASSFPTGGKETQYF
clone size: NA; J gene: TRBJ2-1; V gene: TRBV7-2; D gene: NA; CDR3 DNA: TGTGCCAGCAGCTTACAGGGATACAATGAGCAGTTCTTC; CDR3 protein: CASSLQGYNEQFF
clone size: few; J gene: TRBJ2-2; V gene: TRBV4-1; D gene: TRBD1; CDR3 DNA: TGCGCCAGCAGCCAAGATTGGGGACAGGGGGCGCGGACCGGGGAGCTGTTTTTT; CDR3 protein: CASSQDWGQGARTGELFF
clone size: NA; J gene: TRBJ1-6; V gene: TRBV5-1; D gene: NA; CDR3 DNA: TGCGCCAGCGGAGATACAGACTCCTTTAATTCACCCCTCCACTTT; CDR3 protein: CASGDTDSFNSPLHF
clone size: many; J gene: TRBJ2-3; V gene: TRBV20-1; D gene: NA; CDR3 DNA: TGCAGTGCTAGAGAGGAGGGGTGGGGGAGCACAGATACGCAGTATTTT; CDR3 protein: CSAREEGWGSTDTQYF
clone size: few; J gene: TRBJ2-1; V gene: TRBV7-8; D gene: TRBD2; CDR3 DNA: TGTGCCAGCAGCTTAAGCCCGAGGACTAGAAATGAGCAGTTCTTC; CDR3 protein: CASSLSPRTRNEQFF
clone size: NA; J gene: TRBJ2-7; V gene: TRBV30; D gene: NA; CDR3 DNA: TGTGCCTGGAGGGACAGCTACGAGCAGTACTTC; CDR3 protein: CAWRDSYEQYF
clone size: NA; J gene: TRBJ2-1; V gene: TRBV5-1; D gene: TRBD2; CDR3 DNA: TGCGCCAGCAGCTTACCTAGCGGGGCCTACAATGAGCAGTTCTTC; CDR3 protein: CASSLPSGAYNEQFF
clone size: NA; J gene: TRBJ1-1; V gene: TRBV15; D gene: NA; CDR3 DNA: TGTGCCACCAGCAGAGATAGGCAGCAAGCTTTCTTT; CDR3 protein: CATSRDRQQAFF